The 5 T cell receptor beta chains in this list originate from one sample, sequenced in a study of cytomegalovirus exposure and HLA in healthy donors. PCR primers comprised 60 Vbeta and 13 Jbeta primers. Sequencing used immunoSEQ multiplex PCR; TCRdb keeps in-frame clones, though not all of them. In the table there are 200,000 or so clones, approximately 82% of which are singletons. The sample consisted of PBMCs. These receptors came from a woman younger than 30 in good health and CMV-seropositive.

This chain uses TRBV29-1 with TRBJ1-2; D not certain. The ends were cut back, 6 bases at V and 8 bases at J, with 25 bases in the middle. The length of the CDR3 is 15 residues. Germline V gene sequence: CDR1 SQVTM, CDR2 ANQGSEA. Written as DNA, the CDR3 is TGCAGCGTCTCCCCTCCATTGCTCGGGTCGTCCGGCTACACCTTC. As protein: CSVSPPLLGSSGYTF. The whole variable domain, remainder taken from reference TRBV29-1 and TRBJ1-2, is SAVISQKPSRDICQRGTSLTIQCQVDSQVTMMFWYRQQPGQSLTLIATANQGSEATYESGFVIDKFPISRPNLTFSTLTVSNMSPEDSSIYLCSVSPPLLGSSGYTFGSGTRLTVV.

This clone showed up just a few times. The chain couples TRBV11-2 to TRBJ2-3; 9 bases line up with TRBD2. Germline lookup yields CDR1 SGHAT and CDR2 FQNNGV. The CDR3 length is 16 residues. V gave up 5 bases and J gave up 2 bases; unmatched junction bases: 8. The CDR3 bases are TGTGCCAGCAGCCCCATGGCGGGGGGGCTCACAGATACGCAGTATTTT. Protein product: CASSPMAGGLTDTQYF.

The CDR3 nucleotides are TGTGCCAGCTCCCAGGCCAGAGACGGAAACACCATATATTTT. Protein: CASSQARDGNTIYF. This chain links TRBV6-6 with TRBJ1-3; D ambiguous. V was trimmed by 8 bases and J by 4 bases, leaving 15 bases between them. CDR1 and CDR2 from the germline V gene are MNHNY and SVGAGI (reference sequence). The CDR3 extends over 14 amino acids.

This chain connects TRBV12-5 to TRBJ2-2, with TRBD1 matching 7 bases. CDR1 and CDR2 (germline): LGHNT, FRNRAP. The length of the CDR3 is 16 residues. With 4 bases clipped from V and 3 bases from J, the junction kept 8 bases outside the gene matches. Here the CDR3 reads CASGYTGVVDTGELFF. DNA for the CDR3: TGTGCTAGTGGTTACACAGGGGTCGTAGACACCGGGGAGCTGTTTTTT.

CDR3 region: CASSVVPGLGNTIYF. The CDR3 region has the DNA TGTGCCAGCAGCGTAGTCCCGGGTCTTGGAAACACCATATATTTT. V usage is TRBV9 and J usage is TRBJ1-3; no reliable D call. Between the trimmed V and J ends, which lost 0 bases and 3 bases, there was a span of 10 bases. From germline, CDR1 is SGDLS and CDR2 YYNGEE. The CDR3 extends over 15 amino acids. The full variable domain, its missing parts supplied by reference TRBV9 and TRBJ1-3, is DSGVTQTPKHLITATGQRVTLRCSPRSGDLSVYWYQQSLDQGLQFLIQYYNGEERAKGNILERFSAQQFPDLHSELNLSSLELGDSALYFCASSVVPGLGNTIYFGEGSWLTVV.